These T cell receptor beta chains were read from a single sample in a study of blood T cells in healthy people across ages. TCRdb itself ran the 5' RACE reads through MiXCR, one entry per CDR3 protein. The sample has around 940,000 distinct CDR3 sequences, roughly 51% seen once. Sample: blood. All receptors come from a woman aged 55 to 70 in good health. Each CDR3 is given with its conserved first and last residue. The D gene is left open where the match is weak. Clone size is not always given. Where it is, it says once, few, many or a class for expanded clones.

>-|-|TRBV5-1|TRBJ1-2
CASGEPGRYGYTF
TGCGCCAGCGGCGAACCGGGACGTTATGGCTACACCTTC
>-|few|TRBV29-1|TRBJ2-1
CSVVPMRGTYNEQFF
TGCAGCGTTGTCCCCATGCGGGGCACCTACAATGAGCAGTTCTTC
>-|-|TRBV20-1|TRBJ1-4
CSARDARGGEKLFF
TGCAGTGCTAGAGATGCCCGGGGGGGTGAAAAACTGTTTTTT
>-|-|TRBV6-2/TRBV6-3|TRBJ2-5
CASSRPQVDQETQYF
TGTGCCAGCAGTCGGCCTCAGGTAGACCAAGAGACCCAGTACTTC
>TRBD1|-|TRBV10-3|TRBJ1-2
CAIRIGGENYGYTF
TGTGCCATCAGGATAGGGGGCGAGAACTATGGCTACACCTTC
>-|-|TRBV5-1|TRBJ2-3
CASSPRVPGPDTQYF
TGCGCCAGCAGCCCCCGGGTTCCGGGCCCAGATACGCAGTATTTT
>-|-|TRBV7-8|TRBJ2-7
CASSLAQQGIYEQYF
TGTGCCAGCAGCTTGGCGCAGCAGGGCATCTACGAGCAGTACTTC
>TRBD2|-|TRBV7-8|TRBJ2-4
CASSQRAGFVDLAKNIQYF
TGTGCCAGCAGCCAGAGAGCGGGGTTTGTAGACTTAGCCAAAAACATTCAGTACTTC
>-|-|TRBV6-1|TRBJ2-3
CACTPSIGTDTQYF
TGTGCCTGCACCCCGAGTATTGGCACAGATACGCAGTATTTT
>TRBD1|few|TRBV20-1|TRBJ2-5
CSAPPGTGVLETQYF
TGCAGTGCTCCTCCAGGGACAGGGGTTCTAGAGACCCAGTACTTC
>TRBD1|-|TRBV20-1|TRBJ1-2
CSARGTGGYTF
TGCAGTGCTAGGGGGACAGGCGGCTACACCTTC
>TRBD2|few|TRBV5-1|TRBJ2-5
CASSLAMELAGETQYF
TGCGCCAGCAGCTTGGCCATGGAACTAGCGGGAGAGACCCAGTACTTC
>-|-|TRBV6-2/TRBV6-3|TRBJ1-1
CASREVATEAFF
TGTGCCAGCAGGGAGGTGGCCACTGAAGCTTTCTTT
>TRBD1|few|TRBV29-1|TRBJ1-2
CSVRQGAGYGYTF
TGCAGCGTCAGACAGGGGGCGGGCTATGGCTACACCTTC
>TRBD2|-|TRBV29-1|TRBJ2-7
CSVAPGGVVEQYF
TGCAGCGTTGCTCCGGGAGGGGTTGTAGAGCAGTACTTC
>-|-|TRBV12-3/TRBV12-4|TRBJ1-2
CASSLGGGGVSYGYTF
TGTGCCAGCAGTTTAGGCGGAGGGGGGGTTAGCTATGGCTACACCTTC
>-|-|TRBV2|TRBJ1-4
CASSGDYEKLFF
TGTGCCAGCAGTGGCGACTATGAAAAACTGTTTTTT
>-|-|TRBV20-1|TRBJ2-1
CSARRTWDNEQFF
TGCAGTGCTAGGCGTACTTGGGACAATGAGCAGTTCTTC
>-|-|TRBV6-5|TRBJ2-7
CASSHRRTESDEQYF
TGTGCCAGCAGTCACAGACGAACGGAATCCGACGAGCAGTACTTC
>-|-|TRBV20-1|TRBJ2-1
CSAKGGMGFHEQFF
TGCAGTGCTAAGGGCGGGATGGGATTCCATGAGCAGTTCTTC
>-|-|TRBV6-5|TRBJ2-5
CASRGTIQETQYF
TGTGCCAGCAGGGGGACAATACAAGAGACCCAGTACTTC
>TRBD1|-|TRBV20-1|TRBJ2-5
CSAGDRVYQYF
TGCAGTGCTGGGGACAGGGTGTACCAGTACTTC
>-|few|TRBV11-1|TRBJ2-2
CASSSDVVVGELFF
TGTGCCAGCAGCTCGGACGTGGTGGTCGGGGAGCTGTTTTTT
>-|few|TRBV11-2|TRBJ2-7
CASSSGTEPWYEQYF
TGTGCCAGCAGCTCCGGGACGGAGCCCTGGTACGAGCAGTACTTC
>TRBD1|-|TRBV28|TRBJ1-2
CASSPQGFYGYTF
TGTGCCAGCAGTCCACAGGGGTTCTATGGCTACACCTTC
>TRBD1|once|TRBV5-1|TRBJ2-7
CASSMDRGRKQYF
TGCGCCAGCAGCATGGACAGGGGGCGCAAGCAGTACTTC
>-|few|TRBV27|TRBJ2-7
CASKEYRATDYEQYF
TGTGCCAGCAAAGAATACCGGGCCACTGACTACGAGCAGTACTTC
>-|-|TRBV4-3|TRBJ2-6
CASSQRVRDSGANVLTF
TGCGCCAGCAGCCAGCGGGTCAGGGACTCTGGGGCCAACGTCCTGACTTTC
>-|many|TRBV7-2|TRBJ2-3
CASTQGGRTQYF
TGTGCCAGCACTCAAGGTGGACGTACGCAGTATTTT
>TRBD2|-|TRBV20-1|TRBJ2-4
CSASLAGIGKNIQYF
TGCAGTGCTAGTCTAGCGGGAATTGGCAAAAACATTCAGTACTTC
>-|-|TRBV28|TRBJ2-7
CASSLGGKGYEQYF
TGTGCCAGCAGTTTAGGGGGCAAGGGCTACGAGCAGTACTTC
>-|-|TRBV10-3|TRBJ1-1
CAMPFRGGTEAFF
TGTGCCATGCCCTTCAGGGGAGGCACTGAAGCTTTCTTT
>-|-|TRBV28|TRBJ2-7
CASSPSLRRGLKNEQYF
TGTGCCAGCAGTCCATCGCTTCGGCGGGGCCTCAAAAACGAGCAGTACTTC
>TRBD1|-|TRBV20-1|TRBJ1-5
CSANRDRENQPQHF
TGCAGTGCTAACCGGGACAGGGAAAATCAGCCCCAGCATTTT
>-|few|TRBV6-6|TRBJ1-1
CASGSKRLNTEAFF
TGTGCCAGTGGCTCGAAACGTTTGAACACTGAAGCTTTCTTT
>-|-|TRBV7-9|TRBJ2-7
CASSTLEGEQYF
TGTGCCAGCAGCACCTTGGAGGGCGAGCAGTACTTC
>-|few|TRBV4-1|TRBJ1-5
CASSQPTENQPQHF
TGCGCCAGCAGCCAGCCGACAGAGAATCAGCCCCAGCATTTT
>-|-|TRBV29-1|TRBJ2-5
CSVTGRGWSGETQYF
TGCAGCGTTACGGGCAGGGGCTGGTCCGGGGAGACCCAGTACTTC
>-|few|TRBV29-1|TRBJ2-4
CSSPPGSRAGNIQYF
TGCAGCTCCCCCCCAGGAAGCAGGGCGGGAAACATTCAGTACTTC
>-|-|TRBV29-1|TRBJ2-4
CSGGGAEKNIQYF
TGCAGCGGGGGGGGGGCAGAGAAAAACATTCAGTACTTC
>-|-|TRBV27|TRBJ2-7
CASSLRVDNSYEQYF
TGTGCCAGCAGTTTAAGGGTAGACAACTCCTACGAGCAGTACTTC
>-|-|TRBV7-2|TRBJ2-1
CASSFTTGRNEQVF
TGTGCCAGCAGCTTTACTACTGGAAGAAATGAGCAGGTCTTC
>TRBD2|-|TRBV12-3/TRBV12-4|TRBJ2-3
CASAGGLISTDTQYF
TGTGCCAGCGCCGGGGGGTTGATTAGCACAGATACGCAGTATTTT
>-|few|TRBV11-3|TRBJ2-3
CASSSGRESGADTQYF
TGTGCCAGCAGCTCTGGCCGGGAGAGTGGCGCAGATACGCAGTATTTT
>-|-|TRBV20-1|TRBJ2-7
CSAHPLKSPTYEQYF
TGCAGTGCGCACCCCTTGAAGTCTCCTACCTACGAGCAGTACTTC
>TRBD1|-|TRBV30|TRBJ2-2
CACLGQGNTGELFF
TGTGCCTGTCTGGGACAGGGAAACACCGGGGAGCTGTTTTTT
>TRBD1|-|TRBV7-2|TRBJ2-7
CASSLDDRGRYEQYF
TGTGCCAGCAGCTTAGATGACAGGGGGCGTTACGAGCAGTACTTC
>TRBD1|-|TRBV11-1|TRBJ2-2
CASSWGQMDAGELFF
TGTGCCAGCAGCTGGGGACAGATGGACGCCGGGGAGCTGTTTTTT
>-|-|TRBV6-6|TRBJ2-1
CASSGSRGAYEQFF
TGTGCCAGCAGTGGGTCTCGGGGGGCCTATGAGCAGTTCTTC
>-|-|TRBV5-1|TRBJ1-5
CASSHDSNQPQHF
TGCGCCAGCAGCCATGACAGCAATCAGCCCCAGCATTTT
>-|-|TRBV5-1|TRBJ2-3
CASSLQNLPLQKSADTQYF
TGCGCCAGCAGCTTACAAAATCTGCCCCTCCAAAAATCTGCAGATACGCAGTATTTT
>TRBD2|once|TRBV20-1|TRBJ2-1
CSALAGGHYNEQFF
TGCAGTGCTTTAGCGGGAGGTCACTACAATGAGCAGTTCTTC
>-|-|TRBV27|TRBJ1-2
CASRRGPYGYTF
TGTGCCAGCCGTCGCGGCCCGTATGGCTACACCTTC
>TRBD2|-|TRBV6-2/TRBV6-3|TRBJ2-7
CASRTSRYSYEQYF
TGTGCCAGCAGGACTAGCAGATACTCCTACGAGCAGTACTTC
>TRBD1|-|TRBV4-2|TRBJ2-5
CASRGAAGGRETQYF
TGTGCCAGCAGAGGCGCCGCAGGGGGCCGAGAGACCCAGTACTTC